This T cell receptor beta chain was sequenced for a study of cytomegalovirus exposure and HLA in healthy donors. Each donor was nominally healthy when sampled (though unrecorded immune exposures were likely). Notes on the study in general: There were several of the most significant clusters that appeared linked to common viral pathogens in a later analysis. The authors later found most CMV-associated TCR beta chains appeared HLA-restricted. The authors considered a cluster of highly shared sequence variants likely to be a sequencing artifact.

60 Vbeta and 13 Jbeta primers were used in PCR. Assay used: immunoSEQ multiplex PCR; TCRdb lists only in-frame clones, some missing. The sample lists tens of thousands of clones; over 65% were seen once. Germline V lookup: CDR1 SNHLY, CDR2 FYNNEI. The trim removed 10 bases at V and 1 base at J, leaving 4 bases unmatched. The CDR3 covers 14 residues. Turning to this clone: Its specificity is unknown.

The source of this sequence is a man aged 35 to 55 in good health and CMV-seronegative. Material: PBMCs. This rearrangement joins TRBV2 to TRBJ2-3; TRBD2 aligns across 11 bases. The CDR3 DNA follows: TGTGCCATCAAGACTAGCGGGGGCACAGATACGCAGTATTTT. This gives the protein CAIKTSGGTDTQYF. The variable domain in full, with the rest retrieved from reference TRBV2 and TRBJ2-3, is EPEVTQTPSHQVTQMGQEVILRCVPISNHLYFYWYRQILGQKVEFLVSFYNNEISEKSEIFDDQFSVERPDGSNFTLKIRSTKLEDSAMYFCAIKTSGGTDTQYFGPGTRLTVL.